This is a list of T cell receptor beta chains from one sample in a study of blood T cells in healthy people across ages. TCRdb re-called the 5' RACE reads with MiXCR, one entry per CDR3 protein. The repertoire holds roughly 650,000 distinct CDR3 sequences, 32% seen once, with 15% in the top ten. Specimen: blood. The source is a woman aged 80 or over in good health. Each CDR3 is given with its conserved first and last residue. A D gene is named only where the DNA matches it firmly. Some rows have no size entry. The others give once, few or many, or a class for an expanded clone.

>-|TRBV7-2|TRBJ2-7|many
TGTGCCAGCAGCTTACTTGGGCCCGAGCAGTACTTC
CASSLLGPEQYF
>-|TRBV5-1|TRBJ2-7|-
TGCGCCAGCAGCTTGCGGTCAGAATCCTACGAGCAGTACTTC
CASSLRSESYEQYF
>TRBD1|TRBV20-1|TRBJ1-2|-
TGCAGTGCTCCCGGACAGGCCCTCAGCTATGGCTACACCTTC
CSAPGQALSYGYTF
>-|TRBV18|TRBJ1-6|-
TGTGCCAGCTCATCGGACAGTAATTCACCCCTCCACTTT
CASSSDSNSPLHF
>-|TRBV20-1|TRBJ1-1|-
TGCAGTGCTAGAGGGGGGATAGGGATGAACACTGAAGCTTTCTTT
CSARGGIGMNTEAFF
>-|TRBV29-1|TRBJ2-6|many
TGCAGCGTTGTGGGGGATGGGGCCAACGTCCTGACTTTC
CSVVGDGANVLTF
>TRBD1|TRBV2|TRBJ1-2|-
TGTGCCAGCAGTGAAAAGCAGGGGGGATGTTATGGCTACACCTTC
CASSEKQGGCYGYTF
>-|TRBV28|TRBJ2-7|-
TGTGCCAGCAGCCCTGCACACGAGCAGTACTTC
CASSPAHEQYF
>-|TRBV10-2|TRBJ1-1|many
TGCGCCAGCAGTGAGTCTGGGTCTTCGTGGGTCGGGACTGAAGCTTTCTTT
CASSESGSSWVGTEAFF
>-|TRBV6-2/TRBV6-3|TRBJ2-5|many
TGTGCCGCCGGACAGCGTCGAGAGACCCAGTACTTC
CAAGQRRETQYF
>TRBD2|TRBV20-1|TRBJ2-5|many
TGCAGTGCTCTAAAGCGGGGGGGCCAGGAGACCCAGTACTTC
CSALKRGGQETQYF
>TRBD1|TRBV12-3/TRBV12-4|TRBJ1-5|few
TGTGCCAGCAGAACAACAGGGGGAAGTCAGCCCCAGCATTTT
CASRTTGGSQPQHF
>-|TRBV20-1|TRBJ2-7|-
TGCAGTGCTCCAATTGGGGGGAACTACGAGCAGTACTTC
CSAPIGGNYEQYF
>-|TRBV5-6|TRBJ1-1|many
TGTGCCAGCAGCTTGGTAAGGGGGGACACTGAAGCTTTCTTT
CASSLVRGDTEAFF
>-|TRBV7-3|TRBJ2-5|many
TGTGCCAGCAGAAAGGCCAGTCAAGAGACCCAGTACTTC
CASRKASQETQYF
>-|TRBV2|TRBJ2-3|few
TGTGCCAGCAGTGAAATACGGTCGGGCGTCTATGGCGGCACAGATACGCAGTATTTT
CASSEIRSGVYGGTDTQYF
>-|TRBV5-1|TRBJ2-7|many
TGCGCCAGCAGACCGGACTTTACCCCCTACGAGCAGTACTTC
CASRPDFTPYEQYF
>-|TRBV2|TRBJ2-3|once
TGTGCCAGCAGTGAACAGTGGACTGACACAGGTACGCAGTATTTT
CASSEQWTDTGTQYF
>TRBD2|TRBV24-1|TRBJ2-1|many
TGTGCCACCAGTGACCCCGGGACTAGCGGGGGGGCAGGTGAGCAGTTCTTC
CATSDPGTSGGAGEQFF